This T cell receptor beta chain was found in a study of tumor-infiltrating lymphocytes in primary liver carcinoma. Study as a whole: Read depth, roughly 3.65 to 8 million productive TCRbeta reads, did not differ significantly between tissues. Overall study findings and caveats: It was observed that only about 7-24% of the top clones appeared in every one of the five tumor regions.

From 450 to 600 ng total RNA, TCR beta cDNA was generated with a primer in the constant region. Investigators got TCR beta libraries out of three nested multiplex PCR rounds, done with slightly modified ARM-PCR. Each CDR3 protein gets one entry after TCRdb re-called the multiplex PCR reads with MiXCR. The repertoire includes approximately 73,000 distinct CDR3 sequences, 70% to 80% of them detected once, and roughly an eighth sits in the top ten. As concerns this clonotype: Antigen unknown.

From around 18-30 mg of unsorted bulk tissue, DNA and RNA were co-extracted together. There were five separate regions sampled from each tumor. What was sequenced was liver tumor tissue from sampling region 4. Subset denoted: tumor region T4, right-lateral pole. The TCR comes from a woman in her sixties or seventies with primary liver carcinoma and hepatitis B virus infection.

The CDR3 bases are TGCAGCTTGACGGGGAATAGCGTCAACGAGCAGTACTTC. It encodes CSLTGNSVNEQYF. This chain uses TRBV29-1 with TRBJ2-7; D perhaps matches TRBD2 (5 bases). The CDR3 is made up of 13 amino acids. CDR1 and CDR2 (germline): SQVTM, ANQGSEA. The V and J ends lost 8 bases and 5 bases respectively, with 19 bases between them.